Shown below are 3 T cell receptor beta chains from a single sample sequenced in a study of coeliac disease. Sequenced by immunoSEQ multiplex PCR; TCRdb stores in-frame clones only, minus some. The sample lists 4,000 to 5,000 clones, approximately 56% seen once, with under 9% in the top ten. Sequenced material: intraepithelial lymphocytes from the gut. The receptors shown here come from a woman younger than 35 with active celiac disease.

The genes are TRBV18 and TRBJ1-2, with D perhaps matching TRBD1 (5 bases). V dropped 4 bases and J dropped 5 bases, with 8 bases sitting between them. Germline V gives CDR1 KGHSH, CDR2 LQKENI. This CDR3 has 12 amino acids. The CDR3 bases are TGTGCCAGCTCACAGGGGAAGTATGGCTACACCTTC. Protein sequence: CASSQGKYGYTF.

This clone is medium-sized by share. The chain is built from TRBV7-9 and TRBJ2-7; TRBD1 aligns across 8 bases. J gave up 5 bases and V 6 bases, and 6 bases lay outside the gene matches. From germline, CDR1 is SEHNR and CDR2 FQNEAQ (reference sequence). There are 13 residues in the CDR3. Written as DNA, the CDR3 is TGTGCCAGCAGTTACAGGGGGAAGGACGAGCAGTACTTC. Amino acids: CASSYRGKDEQYF.

J is TRBJ2-7 and V is TRBV7-9; a possible D gene is TRBD2 (7 bases). The germline V and J ends were trimmed by 2 bases and 2 bases, with 16 bases remaining between them. Germline V gene sequence: CDR1 SEHNR, CDR2 FQNEAQ (reference sequence). The CDR3 is 16 amino acids. DNA for the CDR3: TGTGCCAGCAGCTTATTCGGGGGGCTAGTTCCCTACGAGCAGTACTTC. Translation gives CASSLFGGLVPYEQYF.